The 20 T cell receptor beta chains reported below all come from one sample, sequenced in a study of blood T cells in healthy people across ages. The second PCR ran about 6 to 12 cycles with a sample-barcoded 5' primer and J-beta primers. TCRdb itself ran the 5' RACE reads through MiXCR, one entry per CDR3 protein. The sample consists of about 1.4 million distinct CDR3 sequences, around 59% of them appearing once. The sample taken for sequencing was blood. These receptors were taken from a man aged 18 to 29 in good health.

Only a few counts were recorded for this clonotype. J is TRBJ2-1 and V is TRBV7-9; 10 bases map to TRBD2. Germline V gives CDR1 SEHNR, CDR2 FQNEAQ (reference sequence). The CDR3 has 16 residues. V shed 6 bases, J shed 3 bases, and the junction held 8 bases outside the gene matches. In DNA form, the CDR3 reads TGTGCCAGCAGTCCGGGGTGGACTAGCGGCTACAATGAGCAGTTCTTC. As protein: CASSPGWTSGYNEQFF.

The chain carries TRBV20-1 and TRBJ1-1; the D gene is possibly TRBD1 (5 bases). In germline, CDR1 is DFQATT, CDR2 SNEGSKA (reference sequence). This CDR3 region has 13 residues. V was cut by 6 bases and J by 1 base, with 12 bases left in between. The DNA of the CDR3 is TGCAGTGCCCTGCAGGGATGGAACACTGAAGCTTTCTTT. This translates into CSALQGWNTEAFF.

The genes are TRBV27 and TRBJ2-2; no clear D. The V gene lost 10 bases and the J gene lost 8 bases, with 5 bases spanning the gap. The CDR3 length is 9 residues. CDR1 and CDR2 (germline): MNHEY, SMNVEV (reference sequence). CDR3 DNA sequence: TGTGCCACTCGTGGGGAGCTGTTTTTT. Protein: CATRGELFF.

The CDR3 sequence: CASNPGQGFHEQYF. CDR3 coding DNA: TGTGCCAGCAATCCGGGACAGGGGTTCCACGAGCAGTACTTC. This chain links TRBV6-2 or TRBV6-3 with TRBJ2-7, with 10 bases matching TRBD1. CDR3 length: 14 residues. Germline V CDR1 and CDR2: MNHEY, SVGEGT. The trim removed 7 bases at V and 5 bases at J, leaving 8 bases unmatched.

The chain links TRBV27 to TRBJ2-1, with D possibly matching TRBD2 (6 bases). CDR1 is MNHEY and CDR2 is SMNVEV in the germline V gene (reference sequence). CDR3 length: 15 residues. Trimming cost V 2 bases and J 6 bases, with 14 bases left between them. For the CDR3, the DNA is TGTGCCAGCAGTTTAACCCCAGCGGGTTTCAATGAGCAGTTCTTC. Its translation: CASSLTPAGFNEQFF.

The chain uses TRBV6-6 and TRBJ1-6; possibly TRBD1 for D (6 bases). Trimming took off 10 bases at V and 7 bases at J, with 14 bases between the two ends. This CDR3 contains 13 residues. Germline CDR1 and CDR2: MNHNY and SVGAGI (reference sequence). The CDR3 protein is CATQGLGNSPLHF. The DNA of the CDR3 is TGTGCCACACAGGGTTTGGGAAATTCACCCCTCCACTTT.

CDR3 nucleotides: TGCGCCAGCAAGCCCCAGTCAGGGGCCAACGTCCTGACTTTC. It yields the protein CASKPQSGANVLTF. The rearrangement links TRBV4-1 to TRBJ2-6; D gene ambiguous. The germline CDR1 and CDR2 sequences are MGHRA and YSYEKL. The germline V and J ends were trimmed by 7 bases and 4 bases, with 11 bases remaining between them. This CDR3 is built from 14 residues.

The chain carries TRBV3-1 and TRBJ2-1, with 15 positions matching TRBD2. The CDR3 length is 16 residues. Germline CDR1 is LGHDT and CDR2 is YNNKEL (reference sequence). V lost 0 bases to trimming and J lost 10 bases; unmatched junction nucleotides: 4. In nucleotides, the CDR3 is TGTGCCAGCAGCCAAGATCCGGGGACTAGCGGGGGGGAGCAGTTCTTC. Translation gives CASSQDPGTSGGEQFF.

This chain joins TRBV29-1 and TRBJ2-3; a weak D match, TRBD2 (6 bases). The length of the CDR3 is 15 residues. V was shortened by 6 bases and J by 2 bases, with 18 bases between the two germline ends. Germline CDR1 SQVTM, CDR2 ANQGSEA. The CDR3 sequence: CSVVLATDYTDTQYF. The DNA of the CDR3 is TGCAGCGTGGTGCTAGCGACAGATTACACAGATACGCAGTATTTT.

This clonotype was detected only a few times. The chain uses TRBV3-1 and TRBJ2-7; 8 bases are a match to TRBD2. The junction had 8 bases not matched to a gene; V was cut back by 4 bases and J by 3 bases. The CDR3 consists of 15 residues. CDR1 and CDR2 from the germline V gene are LGHDT and YNNKEL (reference sequence). The CDR3 DNA reads as TGTGCCAGCAGCCCCCTTCGGGGGGGTTTCTACGAGCAGTACTTC. Protein: CASSPLRGGFYEQYF.

The J gene is TRBJ2-3, the V gene TRBV20-1; a possible D gene is TRBD1 (5 bases). Deletions cut 3 bases from V and 6 bases from J, with 13 bases between. Germline loops: CDR1 DFQATT, CDR2 SNEGSKA (reference sequence). The CDR3 has 13 amino acids. CDR3 coding DNA: TGCAGTGCTAGCACAGGTTTCACGGATACGCAGTATTTT. Its protein is CSASTGFTDTQYF.

The chain recombines TRBV7-9 with TRBJ2-7; 8 bases match TRBD2. The CDR3 extends over 14 amino acids. J gave up 4 bases and V 3 bases, and 5 bases lay outside the gene matches. From germline, CDR1 is SEHNR and CDR2 FQNEAQ (reference sequence). The CDR3 spells CASSFHTSGYEQYF. In nucleotides, the CDR3 is TGTGCCAGCAGCTTCCATACTAGCGGATACGAGCAGTACTTC.

This clonotype was observed a single time. As DNA, the CDR3 is TGTGCCACTTCCATCCGGGACCCACGGACCGGGGAGCTGTTTTTT. Its translation is CATSIRDPRTGELFF. The chain uses TRBV2 and TRBJ2-2; D tentatively fits TRBD1 or TRBD2 (5 bases each). Trimming stripped 10 bases from V and 5 bases from J, with 20 bases between. CDR1 SNHLY and CDR2 FYNNEI come from the germline V gene. The CDR3 is 15 amino acids. Filled out from reference TRBV2 and TRBJ2-2, the complete variable domain reads EPEVTQTPSHQVTQMGQEVILRCVPISNHLYFYWYRQILGQKVEFLVSFYNNEISEKSEIFDDQFSVERPDGSNFTLKIRSTKLEDSAMYFCATSIRDPRTGELFFGEGSRLTVL.

This chain's CDR3 is CASSQYYRLRAEAFF. CDR3 coding DNA: TGCGCCAGCAGCCAATATTACAGGTTGAGGGCTGAAGCTTTCTTT. The rearrangement links TRBV4-1 to TRBJ1-1, with a weak D call TRBD1 (5 bases). Trimming pared 2 bases from V and 6 bases from J, leaving 16 bases between. The CDR3 is made up of 15 amino acids. Germline V gene data show CDR1 as MGHRA and CDR2 as YSYEKL.

This chain links TRBV7-9 with TRBJ1-5; D is unclear. CDR3 length: 12 residues. The V and J ends lost 2 bases and 5 bases respectively, with 4 bases between them. The germline V gene has CDR1 SEHNR and CDR2 FQNEAQ (reference sequence). The CDR3 is CASSLFDQPQHF. The DNA of the CDR3 is TGTGCCAGCAGCTTATTCGATCAGCCCCAGCATTTT.

The gene calls are TRBV12-3 or TRBV12-4 and TRBJ1-2; D remains ambiguous. The V end lost 5 bases, the J end lost 5 bases, and 9 bases lay between the germline ends. The CDR3 contains 12 residues. The CDR3 sequence: CASSPRFYGYTF. CDR3 sequence (DNA): TGTGCCAGCAGTCCCCGGTTTTATGGCTACACCTTC.

The chain combines TRBV2 with TRBJ2-5; tentative D call: TRBD2 (6 bases). Germline CDR1 SNHLY, CDR2 FYNNEI. This CDR3 is built from 15 residues. V shed 6 bases and J shed 3 bases, with 17 bases lying between them. In DNA form, the CDR3 reads TGTGCCAGCAGAAACACCTTGGGGGGAAAAGAGACCCAGTACTTC. Its translation: CASRNTLGGKETQYF.

The J gene is TRBJ2-7, the V gene TRBV5-1, with 11 bases fitting TRBD1. Unmatched junction bases numbered 4, after V lost 6 bases and J lost 2 bases. The CDR3 is 14 residues long. Germline CDR1 SGHRS, CDR2 YFSETQ. This chain's CDR3 is CASKRDRGTYEQYF. DNA of the CDR3: TGCGCCAGCAAGCGGGACAGGGGGACCTACGAGCAGTACTTC.

This rearrangement joins TRBV20-1 to TRBJ2-1; 7 positions match TRBD2. Germline CDR1 is DFQATT and CDR2 is SNEGSKA (reference sequence). The CDR3 runs 15 residues. The V and J ends lost 4 bases and 2 bases, in that order; junction bases with no gene match: 8. The CDR3 here is CSAIISGTTYNEQFF. CDR3 nucleotide sequence: TGCAGTGCTATTATCTCCGGGACTACCTACAATGAGCAGTTCTTC.

In this sample, this clonotype turned up many times. The CDR3 region has the DNA TGCAGTGCCACAAGGGGGGCGGGAGGCACTGAAGCTTTCTTT. Translating it yields CSATRGAGGTEAFF. The chain uses TRBV20-1 and TRBJ1-1, with TRBD1 as a possible D gene (6 bases). The CDR3 is 14 amino acids. V lost 6 bases, J lost 4 bases, and 18 bases lay in between. Germline loops: CDR1 DFQATT, CDR2 SNEGSKA (reference sequence).